This T cell receptor beta chain appears in the sequencing data of a study of cytomegalovirus exposure and HLA in healthy donors. The PCR contained 60 Vbeta and 13 Jbeta primers. Using immunoSEQ multiplex PCR, the repertoire was profiled, and TCRdb retains in-frame clones only, with some absent. Of roughly 150,000 clones listed, around four fifths were seen once; the top ten hold about 1.3%. Trimming took off 6 bases at V and 4 bases at J, with 19 bases between the two ends. The CDR3 totals 15 residues. Germline-derived CDR1 and CDR2 are MDHEN and SYDVKM. Sequencing was done on a sample of PBMCs. V and J are TRBV28 and TRBJ2-7; perhaps TRBD2 as D (7 bases). This sequence was found in a man aged 25-45 years in good health and CMV-seronegative. In DNA form, the CDR3 reads TGTGCCAGCAGCTTGGGGGGGGGCGTGCGATACGAGCAGTACTTC. It codes for CASSLGGGVRYEQYF.